One sample yielded the 14 T cell receptor beta chains listed below, sequenced in a study of T-cell reconstitution after alpha-beta-depleted transplantation in children. Unique molecular identifiers were incorporated when the TCRbeta library was constructed. TCRdb called the PCR reads again in MiXCR, with one record for every CDR3 protein. The sample shows around 370,000 distinct CDR3 sequences, 10% of them seen only once. Specimen: PBMCs from the stem cell graft donor, collected from the stem cell graft. These TCRs come from a human donor who donated a stem cell graft to a child with acute lymphoblastic leukemia.

The chain joins TRBV20-1 to TRBJ1-2, with no clear D. Germline V gene lookup returns CDR1 DFQATT and CDR2 SNEGSKA (reference sequence). V was cut by 6 bases and J by 2 bases, with 10 bases left in between. The CDR3 sequence is 12 residues long. CDR3 sequence reads: CSAYGTNYGYTF. CDR3 nucleotides: TGCAGTGCGTACGGAACGAACTATGGCTACACCTTC.

This clonotype was counted between two and nine times. The rearrangement joins TRBV7-9 to TRBJ1-2, with a possible D match to TRBD1 (5 bases). Between the trimmed V and J ends, which lost 3 bases and 2 bases, there was a span of 16 bases. The CDR3 covers 16 residues. Germline CDR1 is SEHNR and CDR2 is FQNEAQ (reference sequence). CDR3 nucleotides: TGTGCCAGCAGCTTCTCAACAGGAGACCGAAACTATGGCTACACCTTC. This translates into CASSFSTGDRNYGYTF.

This clonotype has a count of ten or more. V usage is TRBV11-2 and J usage is TRBJ2-3; D remains unclear. The CDR3 loop spans 16 amino acids. Trimming cost V 1 base and J 2 bases, with 13 bases left between them. From germline, CDR1 is SGHAT and CDR2 FQNNGV. The CDR3 here is CASSLVQRVLTDTQYF. The DNA of the CDR3 is TGTGCCAGCAGCTTAGTCCAGCGCGTCCTCACAGATACGCAGTATTTT.

A few counts support this clonotype. V gene TRBV15 combines with J gene TRBJ2-1; 10 bases fit TRBD2. There are 14 residues in the CDR3. Germline loops: CDR1 LNHNV, CDR2 YYDKDF (reference sequence). The V segment lost 4 bases and the J segment 6 bases; nucleotides outside the gene matches: 3. CDR3 protein: CATSTSGSFNEQFF. The CDR3 DNA is TGTGCCACCAGCACTAGCGGGAGCTTCAATGAGCAGTTCTTC.

This clonotype has only a few counts. V usage is TRBV4-3 and J usage is TRBJ2-2; TRBD1 matches at 7 bases. Germline CDR1 and CDR2: LGHNA and YSLEER. The J segment lost 2 bases and the V segment lost 3 bases, leaving 12 bases of the junction unmatched. CDR3 length equals 18 residues. CDR3 in amino acids: CASSQGLQGMANTGELFF. CDR3 coding DNA: TGCGCCAGCAGCCAGGGATTACAGGGGATGGCCAACACCGGGGAGCTGTTTTTT.

This clonotype has ten or more counts. J is TRBJ1-4 and V is TRBV7-2; 8 nucleotides align to TRBD1. Germline assignment: CDR1 SGHTA and CDR2 FQGNSA. With 2 bases clipped from V and 8 bases from J, the junction kept 13 bases outside the gene matches. CDR3 size: 17 residues. CDR3: CASSLLGTGVYGEKLFF. The CDR3 nucleotides read TGTGCCAGCAGCTTACTGGGGACAGGCGTCTATGGGGAAAAACTGTTTTTT.

The rearrangement links TRBV6-2 or TRBV6-3 to TRBJ2-5; D perhaps matches TRBD2 (6 bases). V was pared by 0 bases and J by 2 bases, with 10 bases between. Germline CDR1 and CDR2: MNHEY and SVGEGT. There are 15 residues in the CDR3. CDR3 coding DNA: TGTGCCAGCAGTTACTCGGGGCTAGCGCAAGAGACCCAGTACTTC. Translating it yields CASSYSGLAQETQYF.

This clonotype was seen more than once but under ten times. As DNA, the CDR3 is TGTGCCAGCAGTCTTAGGGGACAGACCTCCGCGGCCCAGCATTTT. Translation gives CASSLRGQTSAAQHF. V gene TRBV27 combines with J gene TRBJ1-5; 7 bases map to TRBD1. The V segment lost 5 bases and the J segment 11 bases; nucleotides outside the gene matches: 15. CDR3 length: 15 residues. The V gene's germline CDR1 is MNHEY and CDR2 SMNVEV (reference sequence).

This clonotype was found many times. The chain uses TRBV6-2 or TRBV6-3 and TRBJ2-7; no reliable D call. The V end was cut by 7 bases, the J end by 3 bases, with 10 bases between. The CDR3 is 12 amino acids. Per germline, CDR1 MNHEY and CDR2 SVGEGT. The CDR3 nucleotides read TGTGCCAGCACCACGGTGAGCTACGAGCAGTACTTC. Protein sequence: CASTTVSYEQYF.

At least ten counts were recorded for this clonotype. The chain employs TRBV29-1 and TRBJ2-5; 10 bases agree with TRBD2. The CDR3 runs to 12 residues. After removal of 6 bases from V and 4 bases from J, the junction contained 2 bases not matched to a gene. CDR1 and CDR2 from the germline V gene are SQVTM and ANQGSEA. CDR3 coding DNA: TGCAGCGTCCTAGCGGGAGTAGAGACCCAGTACTTC. Translation: CSVLAGVETQYF.

This clonotype was seen only a few times. V usage is TRBV20-1 and J usage is TRBJ2-2, with no clear D. CDR1 is DFQATT, CDR2 SNEGSKA, per germline (reference sequence). V gave up 3 bases and J gave up 6 bases, with 8 bases separating them. The length of the CDR3 is 12 residues. The CDR3 DNA reads as TGCAGTGCTAGCCCCGGACCCGGGGAGCTGTTTTTT. This codes for CSASPGPGELFF.

J is TRBJ2-5 and V is TRBV4-1, with TRBD2 matching 9 bases. After removal of 1 base from V and 5 bases from J, the junction contained 5 bases not matched to a gene. The germline CDR1 and CDR2 sequences are MGHRA and YSYEKL. The CDR3 is made up of 15 amino acids. The CDR3: CASSQGLAGLETQYF. For the CDR3, the DNA is TGCGCCAGCAGCCAAGGGCTAGCGGGGTTGGAGACCCAGTACTTC.

The table lists this clonotype with a few counts. The rearrangement links TRBV2 to TRBJ2-7, with 8 bases matching TRBD1. This CDR3 has 11 residues. V gave up 6 bases and J gave up 6 bases; unmatched junction bases: 1. The germline CDR1 and CDR2 sequences are SNHLY and FYNNEI. The DNA for the CDR3 is TGTGCCAGCAGGACAGGGGTCGAGCAGTACTTC. It specifies CASRTGVEQYF.

Regarding this clonotype: A much larger clone lies one base from this, so it may be a read error. This chain connects TRBV4-2 to TRBJ2-7; D not resolved. V dropped 0 bases and J dropped 6 bases, with 18 bases sitting between them. Germline values: CDR1 LGHNA, CDR2 YNFKEQ. The CDR3 is made up of 16 amino acids. The CDR3: CASSQDQGYGQTEQYF. In DNA, the CDR3 is TGTGCCAGCAGCCAAGATCAAGGATATGGGCAAACCGAGCAGTACTTC.